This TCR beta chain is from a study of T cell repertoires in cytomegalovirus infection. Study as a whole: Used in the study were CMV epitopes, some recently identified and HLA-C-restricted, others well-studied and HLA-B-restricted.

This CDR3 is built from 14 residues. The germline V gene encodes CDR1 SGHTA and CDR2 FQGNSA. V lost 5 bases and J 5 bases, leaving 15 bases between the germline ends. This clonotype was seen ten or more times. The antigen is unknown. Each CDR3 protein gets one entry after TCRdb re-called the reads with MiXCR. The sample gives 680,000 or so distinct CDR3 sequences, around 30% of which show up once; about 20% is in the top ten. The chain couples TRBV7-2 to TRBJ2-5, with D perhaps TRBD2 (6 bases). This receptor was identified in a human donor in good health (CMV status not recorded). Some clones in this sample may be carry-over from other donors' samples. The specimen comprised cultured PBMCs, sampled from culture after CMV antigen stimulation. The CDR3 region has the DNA TGTGCCAGCAGCCCAATGGGGGGTGGGGAGACCCAGTACTTC. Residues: CASSPMGGGETQYF.